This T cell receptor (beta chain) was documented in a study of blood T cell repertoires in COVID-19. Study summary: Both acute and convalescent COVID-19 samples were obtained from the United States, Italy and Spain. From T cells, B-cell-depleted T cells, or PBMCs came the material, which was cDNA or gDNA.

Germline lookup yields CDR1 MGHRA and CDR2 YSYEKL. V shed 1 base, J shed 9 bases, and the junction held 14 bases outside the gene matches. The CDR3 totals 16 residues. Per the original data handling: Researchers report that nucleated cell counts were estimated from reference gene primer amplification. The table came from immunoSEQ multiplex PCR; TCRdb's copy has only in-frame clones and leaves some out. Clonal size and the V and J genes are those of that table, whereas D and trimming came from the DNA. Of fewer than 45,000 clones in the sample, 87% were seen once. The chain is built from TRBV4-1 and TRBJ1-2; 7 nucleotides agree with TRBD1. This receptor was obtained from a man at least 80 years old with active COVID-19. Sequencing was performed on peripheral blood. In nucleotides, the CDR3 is TGCGCCAGCAGCCAAGGCTCCGGACAGGCCACTATGAGCTACACCTTC. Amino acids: CASSQGSGQATMSYTF.